This T cell receptor beta chain was observed in a study of cytomegalovirus exposure and HLA in healthy donors. The V end was cut by 0 bases, the J end by 4 bases, with 9 bases between. CDR1 and CDR2 from the germline V gene are GTSNPN and SVGIG (reference sequence). There are 13 residues in the CDR3. Sequencing used immunoSEQ multiplex PCR; TCRdb keeps in-frame clones, though not all of them. Here the sample spans about 180,000 clones, 85% being singletons. These donors were members of the roughly 110-subject validation cohort, a group separate from the approximately 670-subject first cohort. Study-wide points: Diagnosis of cytomegalovirus status made by the classifier reportedly showed high specificity and sensitivity. The study recorded 150 to 200 TCR beta chains that were cytomegalovirus-associated.

In this sample, this clone turned up once. Antigen specificity is unknown. Other DNA sequences of this sample code for an identical CDR3. What was sequenced was PBMCs. This receptor was identified in a man younger than 35 in good health and CMV-seropositive. This chain uses TRBV30 with TRBJ1-2, with D unclear. The CDR3, as DNA: TGTGCCTGGAGTGTTGGAGGCACCTATGGCTACACCTTC. This gives the protein CAWSVGGTYGYTF.